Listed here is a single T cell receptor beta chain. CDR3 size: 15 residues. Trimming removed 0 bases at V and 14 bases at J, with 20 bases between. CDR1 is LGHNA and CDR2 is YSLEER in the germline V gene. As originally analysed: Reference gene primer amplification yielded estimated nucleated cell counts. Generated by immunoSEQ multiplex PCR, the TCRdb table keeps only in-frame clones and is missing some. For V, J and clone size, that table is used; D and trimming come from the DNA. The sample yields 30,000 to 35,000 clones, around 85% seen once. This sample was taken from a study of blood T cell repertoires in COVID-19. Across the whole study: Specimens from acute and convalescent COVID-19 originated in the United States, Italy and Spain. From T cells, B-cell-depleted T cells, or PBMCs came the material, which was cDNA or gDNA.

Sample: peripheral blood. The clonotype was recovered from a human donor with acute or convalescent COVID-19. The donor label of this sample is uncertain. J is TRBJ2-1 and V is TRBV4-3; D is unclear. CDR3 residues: CASSQDISSTTTEFF. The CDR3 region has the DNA TGCGCCAGCAGCCAAGACATATCGAGCACCACTACGGAGTTCTTC.